These 2 T cell receptor beta chains share one sample of origin, sequenced in a study of blood T cell repertoires in COVID-19. Clones were sequenced by immunoSEQ multiplex PCR, and TCRdb holds only the in-frame ones, with some missing. The table has approximately 250,000 clones, 70% to 90% seen once. Sequenced material: peripheral blood. Receptors originate from a man aged 50 to 60 with COVID-19, enrolled during active disease.

The chain recombines TRBV10-3 with TRBJ2-3; TRBD1 agrees at 10 bases. Trimming at V came to 11 bases and at J to 5 bases, leaving 4 bases not matched to a gene. CDR3 length equals 12 residues. Germline CDR1 ENHRY, CDR2 SYGVKD. The CDR3 sequence: CAVGQGVDTQYF. In nucleotides, the CDR3 is TGTGCCGTAGGACAGGGGGTAGATACGCAGTATTTT.

The rearrangement uses TRBV7-2 and TRBJ1-4; TRBD1 aligns across 7 bases. The CDR3 loop spans 18 amino acids. The germline V gene has CDR1 SGHTA and CDR2 FQGNSA. V was pared by 4 bases and J by 8 bases, with 19 bases of the junction left unmatched. DNA for the CDR3: TGTGCCAGCAGCTCACGAGGACAGGTGGAATACGAAGGAGAAAAACTGTTTTTT. Amino acids: CASSSRGQVEYEGEKLFF.